This T cell receptor (beta chain) was sequenced during a study of T-cell reconstitution after alpha-beta-depleted transplantation in children. The study, taken as a whole, reports: After transplant, high TCRbeta diversity at day 60 in some patients arose from surviving recipient T cells and thymic progenitors. At around two months after transplant, the alpha-beta T cells were reportedly derived from several hundred expanded clones that came from non-depleted graft cells. T-cell counts and diversity at one year following transplant were attributed mainly to newly produced T cells.

This sample's TCRbeta library carried unique molecular identifier barcodes. From the PCR reads, TCRdb called clonotypes with MiXCR, one entry per CDR3 protein. The data contain over 150,000 distinct CDR3 sequences, approximately 6.3% of them singletons. CDR3 size: 17 residues. J lost 3 bases, V lost 1 base, and 12 bases had no gene match. Germline CDR1 and CDR2: KGHSH and LQKENI. About this clonotype itself: Its antigen is still unknown.

The sequencing here drew on PBMCs, taken before TCRalphabeta/CD19-depleted stem cell transplant. The TCR comes from a boy aged 2 to 9 with acute lymphoblastic leukemia, due to receive a stem cell transplant. The chain combines TRBV18 with TRBJ2-7; 7 nucleotides align to TRBD1. The CDR3 region has the DNA TGTGCCAGCTCACCACTAAATAGGGGGCATTCGAACTACGAGCAGTACTTC. The encoded protein is CASSPLNRGHSNYEQYF.